This section outlines one T cell receptor (beta chain) sequence together with its context. TCRdb ran MiXCR on the 5' RACE reads and lists one entry per CDR3 protein. The sample lists about 550,000 distinct CDR3 sequences, less than 20% seen once, with roughly an eighth in the top ten. The sample comes from a study of T cells after yellow fever vaccination. Trimming cost V 4 bases and J 12 bases, with 10 bases left between them. CDR3 size: 11 residues. In germline, CDR1 is MNHNS, CDR2 SASEGT. This clonotype originated in a young man who received the YFV17D yellow fever vaccine. The sequences come from PBMCs, collected 15 days after the yellow fever booster vaccination. This chain uses TRBV6-1 with TRBJ2-1; D gene uncertain. CDR3 DNA: TGTGCCAGCAGTGCGGTGTATGGGCAGTTCTTC. Protein: CASSAVYGQFF.